This is a list of T cell receptor beta chains from one sample in a study of Graves' ophthalmopathy and Graves' hyperthyroidism. TCRdb re-called the multiplex PCR reads with MiXCR, one entry per CDR3 protein. This sample carries around 600,000 distinct CDR3 sequences, 35% to 45% of them seen once, and the ten largest clones take more than 3%. What was sequenced was peripheral blood. These receptors were taken from an adult man with Graves' ophthalmopathy. Both conserved end residues are part of each CDR3. D genes are given only for firm matches. Rows give clone size only sometimes, using once, few, many, or a class for an expanded clone.

TRBV2	TRBD2	13	NA	TRBJ2-7	TGTGCCAGCAGATTCGCAGAGGGAGGGGAGCAGTACTTC	CASRFAEGGEQYF
TRBV4-1	NA	16	NA	TRBJ2-2	TGCGCCAGCAGCCAAGAGAAGCAGGGGGGCACCGGGGAGCTGTTTTTT	CASSQEKQGGTGELFF
TRBV7-2	NA	13	many	TRBJ2-5	TGTGCCAGCAGCTCTAGCGCAGGGGAGACCCAGTACTTC	CASSSSAGETQYF
TRBV7-6	TRBD1	16	many	TRBJ1-5	TGTGCCAGCAGCCCCATACCGGGACAGTCTTATCAGCCCCAGCATTTT	CASSPIPGQSYQPQHF
TRBV5-1	TRBD1	16	few	TRBJ2-7	TGCGCCAGCAGCTTGGCCCAGGGACAGGCCCTCTACGAGCAGTACTTC	CASSLAQGQALYEQYF
TRBV29-1	TRBD2	14	NA	TRBJ2-5	TGCAGCTCCGGGACTAGCGGGGGTGGAGAGACCCAGTACTTC	CSSGTSGGGETQYF
TRBV15	TRBD2	17	NA	TRBJ2-5	TGTGCCACCAGCAGCTTGGGACTAGCGGGACTGGGGGAGACCCAGTACTTC	CATSSLGLAGLGETQYF
TRBV25-1	NA	13	NA	TRBJ1-4	TGTGCCAGCTTAAACAGGGTGGATGAAAAACTGTTTTTT	CASLNRVDEKLFF
TRBV5-4	TRBD1	19	NA	TRBJ2-6	TGTGCCAGCAGCGTGCCCAGGACAGGACAGATCTCTGGGGCCAACGTCCTGACTTTC	CASSVPRTGQISGANVLTF
TRBV7-9	TRBD1	16	many	TRBJ1-6	TGTGCCAGCAGCTTTACCGGGACAGGGGTAAATTCACCCCTCCACTTT	CASSFTGTGVNSPLHF
TRBV29-1	TRBD1	11	few	TRBJ2-1	TGCAGCGTGGGACAGTTGGGTGAGCAGTTCTTC	CSVGQLGEQFF
TRBV7-9	NA	16	NA	TRBJ2-1	TGTGCCAGCAGCCCGTGGGTCCCCAGCACCTACAATGAGCAGTTCTTC	CASSPWVPSTYNEQFF
TRBV24-1	NA	14	many	TRBJ1-2	TGTGCCACCAGTGATTTTCCCGGCCCCATGGGCTACACCTTC	CATSDFPGPMGYTF
TRBV7-8	TRBD1	16	few	TRBJ2-5	TGTGCCAGCAGCTTACTTGGGGACAGACTCCAAGAGACCCAGTACTTC	CASSLLGDRLQETQYF
TRBV14	NA	12	many	TRBJ2-7	TGTGCCAGCAGCCAAGACCGACTAACTCAGTACTTC	CASSQDRLTQYF
TRBV13	NA	16	NA	TRBJ1-1	TGTGCCAGCAGCCCGCAACCGGGTCAAAGAGACACTGAAGCTTTCTTT	CASSPQPGQRDTEAFF
TRBV29-1	NA	14	many	TRBJ1-2	TGCAGCGTTGAAGAACTTGACAGCTTCTATGGCTACACCTTC	CSVEELDSFYGYTF
TRBV24-1	NA	12	NA	TRBJ2-3	TGTGCCACCAAGGGCGGTTCAGATACGCAGTATTTT	CATKGGSDTQYF
TRBV7-4	TRBD1	11	many	TRBJ2-7	TGCCCTGACAGGGTAAGATACGAGCAGTACTTC	CPDRVRYEQYF
TRBV20-1	TRBD2	15	few	TRBJ2-2	TGCAGTGCTAGATCGGGGACTAGCCTCACCGGGGAGCTGTTTTTT	CSARSGTSLTGELFF
TRBV19	TRBD2	13	many	TRBJ2-7	TGTGCCAGTAGTCTGGATGGCGGGAGCGAGCAGTACTTC	CASSLDGGSEQYF
TRBV4-1	NA	20	NA	TRBJ1-3	TGCGCCAGCAGCCAAGACCCCGCCGCATCAGGGATTGTTGGAGGAAACACCATATATTTT	CASSQDPAASGIVGGNTIYF
TRBV10-3	TRBD1	12	NA	TRBJ1-2	TGTGCCATCAACATTGACAGGGATGGCTACACCTTC	CAINIDRDGYTF
TRBV10-3	NA	14	many	TRBJ1-4	TGTGCCATCAGTGGGGACGGATCTAATGAAAAACTGTTTTTT	CAISGDGSNEKLFF
TRBV12-3/TRBV12-4	NA	12	many	TRBJ1-2	TGTGCCAGCAGTTTGGGACCCTATGGCTACACCTTC	CASSLGPYGYTF
TRBV7-9	NA	15	NA	TRBJ1-5	TGTGCCAGCAGCCAAACAGGCAGTAGCAATCAGCCCCAGCATTTT	CASSQTGSSNQPQHF
TRBV6-6	NA	13	few	TRBJ1-1	TGTGCCAGCAGTTCCAGGAGTAACACTGAAGCTTTCTTT	CASSSRSNTEAFF
TRBV19	NA	17	few	TRBJ2-6	TGTGCCAGTAGTATAGTTTTGGAGGTCTCTGGGGCCAACGTCCTGACTTTC	CASSIVLEVSGANVLTF
TRBV2	NA	15	many	TRBJ1-1	TGTGCCAGCAGTGACCGGGGGGTATTGAACACTGAAGCTTTCTTT	CASSDRGVLNTEAFF
TRBV11-1	NA	18	NA	TRBJ1-1	TGTGCCAGCAGCTTAGGGGGAGGGGACTTCGGCCGGAGCACTGAAGCTTTCTTT	CASSLGGGDFGRSTEAFF
TRBV10-3	NA	13	many	TRBJ1-5	TGTGCCAGCAGCCTCGGCCCGCTCCAGCCCCAGCATTTT	CASSLGPLQPQHF
TRBV20-1	TRBD1	11	NA	TRBJ1-4	TGCAGTGCCAGACGGACAGGGGGGCTGTTTTTT	CSARRTGGLFF
TRBV12-3/TRBV12-4	NA	14	few	TRBJ1-5	TGTGCCAGCAGTTCCCACCGGGGCAATCAGCCCCAGCATTTT	CASSSHRGNQPQHF
TRBV10-3	TRBD1	13	NA	TRBJ1-6	TGTGCCATCAGTGAGTCAGGGGGCTCACCCCTCCACTTT	CAISESGGSPLHF
TRBV11-2	NA	14	many	TRBJ1-2	TGTGCCAGCAGCGTCACGGGCCCTAACTATGGCTACACCTTC	CASSVTGPNYGYTF
TRBV19	NA	14	NA	TRBJ1-1	TGTGCCAGTAGTAGGGGTAGGGATTATACTGAAGCTTTCTTT	CASSRGRDYTEAFF
TRBV15	NA	15	many	TRBJ2-2	TGTGCCACCAGCAACCCACGGGTGAACACCGGGGAGCTGTTTTTT	CATSNPRVNTGELFF
TRBV7-2	NA	14	NA	TRBJ2-7	TGTGCCAGCAGCCGTCAGGGGGGTTTCGACGAGCAGTACTTC	CASSRQGGFDEQYF
TRBV5-8	TRBD1	14	many	TRBJ1-2	TGTGCCAGCAGCTTGGTCGACAGGGTCTATGGCTACACCTTC	CASSLVDRVYGYTF
TRBV7-8	TRBD1	15	NA	TRBJ2-7	TGTGCCAGCAGCTTACACCGACAGGGGGCGTACGAGCAGTACTTC	CASSLHRQGAYEQYF
TRBV15	NA	14	NA	TRBJ2-5	TGTGCCACCAGCAGATCTCTAGGGGAAGAGACCCAGTACTTC	CATSRSLGEETQYF
TRBV19	TRBD1	15	NA	TRBJ1-2	TGTGCCAGCAGCAGGACAGGGAAACTTAACTATGGCTACACCTTC	CASSRTGKLNYGYTF
TRBV9	NA	13	NA	TRBJ2-7	TGTGCCAGCAGCCCAGGGGGGGCAGCCGAGCAGTACTTC	CASSPGGAAEQYF
TRBV6-5	NA	14	many	TRBJ1-4	TGTGCCAGCAGTTACGCGGGGGCTAATGAAAAACTGTTTTTT	CASSYAGANEKLFF
TRBV7-2	NA	16	many	TRBJ2-7	TGTGCCAGCACTCCCCGTTCAGGGGGGAGCTCCTACGAGCAGTACTTC	CASTPRSGGSSYEQYF
TRBV7-9	TRBD2	17	NA	TRBJ2-6	TGTGCCAGCAGCTCGGAACTAGCGGGAGCTGGGGCCAACGTCCTGACTTTC	CASSSELAGAGANVLTF
TRBV12-5	NA	15	NA	TRBJ1-1	TGTGCTAGTGGTTTGGCCACGACAGTGAACACTGAAGCTTTCTTT	CASGLATTVNTEAFF
TRBV19	NA	15	many	TRBJ1-6	TGTGCCAGTAGTACCGGGAGTACCTATAATTCACCCCTCCACTTT	CASSTGSTYNSPLHF
TRBV11-2	NA	13	many	TRBJ1-1	TGTGCCAGCAGCTTAACGCAGGACACTGAAGCTTTCTTT	CASSLTQDTEAFF
TRBV6-6	NA	18	NA	TRBJ1-4	TGTGCCAGCAGTGAAGCTGTGGGGGCCTTGGCAACTAATGAAAAACTGTTTTTT	CASSEAVGALATNEKLFF
TRBV9	NA	15	many	TRBJ1-2	TGTGCCAGCAGTGGTGACAGGCGCGATCACTATGGCTACACCTTC	CASSGDRRDHYGYTF
TRBV7-2	NA	14	many	TRBJ2-7	TGTGCCAGCAGCTTAGGGGGACTGTTCTACGAGCAGTACTTC	CASSLGGLFYEQYF
TRBV10-3	NA	15	many	TRBJ1-4	TGTGCCATCAGTGAGTCGACAGGCGCCGTAGGAAAACTGTTTTTT	CAISESTGAVGKLFF
TRBV20-1	NA	12	NA	TRBJ2-7	TGCAGTGCTAGAGACAGGGAGTACGAGCAGCACTTC	CSARDREYEQHF
TRBV10-3	TRBD1	13	many	TRBJ1-2	TGTGCCATAAGCCCGGGACAGGGGAAAGGCTACACCTTC	CAISPGQGKGYTF
TRBV7-2	NA	14	many	TRBJ1-1	TGTGCCAGCAGCTTACCAGGGAGGAACACTGAAGCTTTCTTT	CASSLPGRNTEAFF
TRBV10-2	TRBD1	16	once	TRBJ1-6	TGCGCCAGCAGTGGGGGGCAGGGACAGGGGGATTCACCCCTCCACTTT	CASSGGQGQGDSPLHF
TRBV7-9	TRBD2	15	many	TRBJ2-5	TGTGCCAGCACCGAGCGGGAGGGCCATCTGGAGACCCAGTACTTC	CASTEREGHLETQYF